This TCR beta chain was obtained from a study of blood T cell repertoires in COVID-19. Background on the study: From the United States, Italy and Spain came samples of acute and convalescent COVID-19. PBMCs, B-cell-depleted T cells, or T cells provided the cDNA or gDNA that made up the material.

This clone was found once. The CDR3 has 14 amino acids. Germline V gives CDR1 MNHNS, CDR2 SASEGT. Trimming shortened V by 2 bases and J by 2 bases, and 9 bases separated the two germline ends. Per the study methods: Estimates of nucleated cell counts were drawn from the amplification of reference gene primers. Sequencing used immunoSEQ multiplex PCR; TCRdb keeps in-frame clones, though not all of them. That table furnishes V, J and clone size, whereas the DNA furnished D and trimming. The data show just over 250,000 clones, 88% seen once. The chain is built from TRBV6-1 and TRBJ1-2, with D unclear. This TCR came from a man aged 55 to 70 who had recovered from COVID-19. Specimen: peripheral blood. CDR3 DNA: TGTGCCAGCAGTGAACAGGCGTTAAACTATGGCTACACCTTC. Its translation: CASSEQALNYGYTF.